The text below deals with one T cell receptor (beta chain). Repertoires were generated with immunoSEQ multiplex PCR, while TCRdb's copy carries only in-frame clones and drops some. The repertoire includes about 1 million clones, about 76% of them detected once, and approximately 1.5% sits in the top ten. The sample belongs to a study of shared clonotypes between healthy human individuals. This CDR3 has 15 amino acids. Germline CDR1 and CDR2: MNHEY and SVGAGI. V dropped 0 bases and J dropped 1 base, with 9 bases sitting between them. The receptor was derived from a young man in good health. Input material: memory CD4+ T cells sorted from blood. Noted subset: CD45RA-negative fraction. This chain connects TRBV6-5 to TRBJ1-2; D is ambiguous. CDR3 DNA: TGTGCCAGCAGTTACTCGTATACCCTTAACTATGGCTACACCTTC. This gives the protein CASSYSYTLNYGYTF.